This T cell receptor beta chain was captured in a study of blood T cell repertoires in COVID-19. CDR3 length: 13 amino acids. J gave up 3 bases and V 6 bases, and 8 bases lay outside the gene matches. CDR1 is SQVTM, CDR2 ANQGSEA, per germline. Profiled with immunoSEQ multiplex PCR; TCRdb holds only in-frame clones, not every one. This sample has roughly 240,000 clones; roughly 83% occur once, and the top ten carry 4.6%. The rearrangement joins TRBV29-1 to TRBJ2-7; TRBD1 matches 7 bases. The receptor's source is a man aged 60 to 75 who had recovered from COVID-19. Source material: peripheral blood. The CDR3 DNA reads TGCAGCGTACGACAGGGCGTTAACTACGAGCAGTACTTC. Protein: CSVRQGVNYEQYF.